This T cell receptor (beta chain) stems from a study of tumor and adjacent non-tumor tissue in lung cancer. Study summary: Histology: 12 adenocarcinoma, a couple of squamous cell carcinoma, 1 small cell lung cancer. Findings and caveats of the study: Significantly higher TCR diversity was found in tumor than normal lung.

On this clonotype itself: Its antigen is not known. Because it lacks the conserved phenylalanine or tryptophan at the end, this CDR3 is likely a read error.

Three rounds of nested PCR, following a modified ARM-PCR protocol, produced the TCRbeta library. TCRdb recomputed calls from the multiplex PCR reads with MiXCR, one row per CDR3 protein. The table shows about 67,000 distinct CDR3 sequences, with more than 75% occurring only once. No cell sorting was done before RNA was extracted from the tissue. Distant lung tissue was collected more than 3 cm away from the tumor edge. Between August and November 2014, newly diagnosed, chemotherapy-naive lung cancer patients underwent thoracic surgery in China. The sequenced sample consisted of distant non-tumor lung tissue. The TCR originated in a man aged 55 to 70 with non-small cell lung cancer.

CDR3 DNA: TGTGCCAGCAGCTTAGAGACGGGACTAGCGAGCTATACATCTTACAAGCAGTACCTC. This sequence encodes CASSLETGLASYTSYKQYL. The chain uses TRBV7-9 and TRBJ2-7; 10 bases align to TRBD2. The V gene end was trimmed by 1 base and the J gene end by 8 bases; junction bases not matched to a gene: 20. Germline V CDR1 and CDR2: SEHNR, FQNEAQ (reference sequence). CDR3 length: 19 amino acids.